This section outlines one T cell receptor beta chain sequence together with its context. The antigen is unknown. This CDR3 has 16 residues. Trimming removed 6 bases from V and 4 bases from J; junction bases left unmatched: 13. Germline CDR1 reads LNHDA; CDR2 reads SQIVND (reference sequence). Sequencing used immunoSEQ multiplex PCR; TCRdb keeps in-frame clones, though not all of them. The data show 220,000 or so clones, over 80% seen once. The data were taken from a study of cytomegalovirus exposure and HLA in healthy donors. Points from the study as a whole: Reported performance of the classifier showed diagnosis of cytomegalovirus status with high specificity and sensitivity. One later analysis, an examination of the roughly 110 validation repertoires, found that first-cohort TCR clusters tended to co-occur in them. Cytomegalovirus-associated status was assigned to roughly 160 TCR beta chains.

From the 120-subject validation cohort, which was separate from the roughly 670-subject first cohort, the donors were drawn. This TCR came from a young woman in good health and CMV-seropositive. V usage is TRBV19 and J usage is TRBJ1-2; 8 bases map to TRBD1. The specimen sequenced was PBMCs. Written as DNA, the CDR3 is TGTGCCAGTAGGTCGGGCAGGGGGCGTTTGGCCTATGGCTACACCTTC. This codes for CASRSGRGRLAYGYTF.